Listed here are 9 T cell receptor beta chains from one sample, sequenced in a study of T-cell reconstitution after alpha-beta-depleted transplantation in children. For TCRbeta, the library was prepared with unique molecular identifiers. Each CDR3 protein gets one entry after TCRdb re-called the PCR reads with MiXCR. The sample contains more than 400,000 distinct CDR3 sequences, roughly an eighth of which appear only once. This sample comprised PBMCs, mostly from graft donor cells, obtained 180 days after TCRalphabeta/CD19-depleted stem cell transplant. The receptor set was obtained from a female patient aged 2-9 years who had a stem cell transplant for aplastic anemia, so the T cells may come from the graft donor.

CDR3 DNA: TGTGCCAGCAGCTCAGAACCTTCGAAACGGCTTGACTGGGAAGCTTTCTTT. Translation gives CASSSEPSKRLDWEAFF. The chain employs TRBV11-2 and TRBJ1-1; D unclear. This CDR3 contains 17 residues. Trimming removed 4 bases from V and 8 bases from J, with 26 bases in between. Germline CDR1 and CDR2: SGHAT and FQNNGV.

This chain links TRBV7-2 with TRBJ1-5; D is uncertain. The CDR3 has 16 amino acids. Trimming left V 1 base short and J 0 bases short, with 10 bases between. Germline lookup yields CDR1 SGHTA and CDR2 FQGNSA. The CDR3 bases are TGTGCCAGCAGCTTAGAGGTCCGTCGTAGCAATCAGCCCCAGCATTTT. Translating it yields CASSLEVRRSNQPQHF. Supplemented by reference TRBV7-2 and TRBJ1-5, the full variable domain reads GAGVSQSPSNKVTEKGKDVELRCDPISGHTALYWYRQSLGQGLEFLIYFQGNSAPDKSGLPSDRFSAERTGGSVSTLTIQRTQQEDSAVYLCASSLEVRRSNQPQHFGDGTRLSIL.

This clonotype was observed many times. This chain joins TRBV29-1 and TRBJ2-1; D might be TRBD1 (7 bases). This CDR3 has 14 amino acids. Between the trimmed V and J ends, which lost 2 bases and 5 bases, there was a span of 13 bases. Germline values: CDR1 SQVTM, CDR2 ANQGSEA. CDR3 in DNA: TGCAGCGTTGAATCCAGGGGGGTAAACAATGAGCAGTTCTTC. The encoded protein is CSVESRGVNNEQFF.

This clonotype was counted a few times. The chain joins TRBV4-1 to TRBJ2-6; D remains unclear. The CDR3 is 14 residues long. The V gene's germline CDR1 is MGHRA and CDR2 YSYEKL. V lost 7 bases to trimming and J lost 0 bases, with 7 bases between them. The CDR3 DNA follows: TGCGCCAGCAAGGAAGACTCTGGGGCCAACGTCCTGACTTTC. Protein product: CASKEDSGANVLTF.

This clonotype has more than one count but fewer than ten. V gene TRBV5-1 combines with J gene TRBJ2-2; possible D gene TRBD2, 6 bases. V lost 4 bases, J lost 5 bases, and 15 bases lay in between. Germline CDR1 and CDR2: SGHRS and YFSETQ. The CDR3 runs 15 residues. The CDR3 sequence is CASSPLARGTGELFF. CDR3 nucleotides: TGCGCCAGCAGCCCTCTAGCCCGGGGGACCGGGGAGCTGTTTTTT.

The CDR3 is CASSIDLPGGRSYNEQFF. The CDR3, as DNA: TGTGCCAGTAGTATAGATCTCCCGGGCGGGAGATCCTACAATGAGCAGTTCTTC. V gene TRBV19 combines with J gene TRBJ2-1, with TRBD2 matching 7 bases. The CDR3 is made up of 18 amino acids. Trimming took 0 bases from V and 1 from J; bases not matched to a gene: 9. The germline V gene encodes CDR1 LNHDA and CDR2 SQIVND (reference sequence).

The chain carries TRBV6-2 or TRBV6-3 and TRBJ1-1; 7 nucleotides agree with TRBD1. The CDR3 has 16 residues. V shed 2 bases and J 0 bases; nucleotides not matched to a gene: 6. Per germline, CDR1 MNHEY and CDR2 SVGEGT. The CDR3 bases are TGTGCCAGCAGTTACCCCGGGGACAGAATGAACACTGAAGCTTTCTTT. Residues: CASSYPGDRMNTEAFF.

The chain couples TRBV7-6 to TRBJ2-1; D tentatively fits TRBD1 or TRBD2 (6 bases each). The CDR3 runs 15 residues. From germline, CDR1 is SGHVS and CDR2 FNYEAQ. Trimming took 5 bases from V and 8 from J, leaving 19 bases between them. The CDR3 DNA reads TGTGCCAGCAGCGTAAGGGGGAGGCTACCGCATGAGCAGTTCTTC. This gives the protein CASSVRGRLPHEQFF.

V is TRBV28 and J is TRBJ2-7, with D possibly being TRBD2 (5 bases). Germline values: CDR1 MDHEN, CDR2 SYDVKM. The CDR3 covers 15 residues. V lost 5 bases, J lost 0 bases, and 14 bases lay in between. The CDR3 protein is CASSKIGKSSYEQYF. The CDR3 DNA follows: TGTGCCAGCAGTAAAATCGGGAAGAGCTCCTACGAGCAGTACTTC.